This entry lists 32 T cell receptor beta chains sequenced from one sample in a study of identical twins. Each CDR3 protein gets one entry after TCRdb re-called the 5' RACE reads with MiXCR. The table has about 530,000 distinct CDR3 sequences, about a fifth seen once. These records were also assigned to another study, of yellow fever vaccine responses in identical twins.

The specimen sequenced was CD4+ T cells sorted from blood. The receptors shown here come from a woman between 18 and 30 years old in good health.

The rearrangement links TRBV12-3 or TRBV12-4 to TRBJ2-2; 10 nucleotides agree with TRBD2. V was clipped by 4 bases and J by 5 bases; unmatched bases: 7. The CDR3 loop spans 16 amino acids. CDR3 DNA sequence: TGTGCCAGCAGTTCATCGACTAGCGGGCCTACCGGGGAGCTGTTTTTT. It yields the protein CASSSSTSGPTGELFF.

The chain couples TRBV19 to TRBJ2-1; D is uncertain. CDR3 length equals 15 residues. Germline V CDR1 and CDR2: LNHDA, SQIVND (reference sequence). Trimming took off 4 bases at V and 4 bases at J, with 14 bases between the two ends. CDR3 loop: CASSTGSRWYNEQFF. The CDR3 DNA sequence: TGTGCCAGTAGTACCGGATCCCGATGGTACAATGAGCAGTTCTTC.

V gene TRBV20-1 combines with J gene TRBJ1-1, with unresolved D. CDR1 is DFQATT and CDR2 is SNEGSKA in the germline V gene (reference sequence). This CDR3 comprises 11 residues. The germline V and J ends were trimmed by 3 bases and 3 bases, with 5 bases remaining between them. CDR3 DNA sequence: TGCAGTGCTAGGGAGGACACTGAAGCTTTCTTT. Amino acids: CSAREDTEAFF.

This clonotype was found a few times. The chain joins TRBV27 to TRBJ1-1, with D possibly being TRBD1 (5 bases). This CDR3 contains 15 residues. Trimming removed 2 bases from V and 1 base from J, with 11 bases in between. Germline CDR1 reads MNHEY; CDR2 reads SMNVEV (reference sequence). CDR3 bases: TGTGCCAGCAGTTTAATGGGACCGAGGAACACTGAAGCTTTCTTT. It yields the protein CASSLMGPRNTEAFF.

This clonotype came up once. The CDR3 DNA reads as TGTGCCAGCATTGACAACGTGGGTGGTACTGAAGCTTTCTTT. Amino acid sequence: CASIDNVGGTEAFF. The chain couples TRBV28 to TRBJ1-1; D gene uncertain. The CDR3 runs 14 residues. Germline V CDR1 and CDR2: MDHEN, SYDVKM. V lost 7 bases and J 5 bases, leaving 17 bases between the germline ends. Based on the CDR3 plus reference TRBV28 and TRBJ1-1, the full variable domain is DVKVTQSSRYLVKRTGEKVFLECVQDMDHENMFWYRQDPGLGLRLIYFSYDVKMKEKGDIPEGYSVSREKKERFSLILESASTNQTSMYLCASIDNVGGTEAFFGQGTRLTVV.

The table lists this clonotype with a few counts. The rearrangement joins TRBV9 to TRBJ2-3, with D perhaps given as TRBD1 or TRBD2 (5 bases each). The germline CDR1 and CDR2 sequences are SGDLS and YYNGEE. The CDR3 is made up of 15 amino acids. V lost 4 bases and J lost 3, with 15 bases in between. DNA of the CDR3: TGTGCCAGCAGCTCCCTCCCGGGGCGAACAGATACGCAGTATTTT. Translation: CASSSLPGRTDTQYF.

This clonotype was counted between two and nine times. CDR3 DNA sequence: TGCGCCAGCAGCTTGGCAGGGGGCGCGGGGGTGAACACTGAAGCTTTCTTT. The encoded protein is CASSLAGGAGVNTEAFF. The chain employs TRBV5-1 and TRBJ1-1; 8 bases map to TRBD1. Germline V CDR1 and CDR2: SGHRS, YFSETQ. This CDR3 is built from 17 residues. The trim removed 0 bases at V and 0 bases at J, leaving 7 bases unmatched. The variable domain in full, with the rest retrieved from reference TRBV5-1 and TRBJ1-1, is KAGVTQTPRYLIKTRGQQVTLSCSPISGHRSVSWYQQTPGQGLQFLFEYFSETQRNKGNFPGRFSGRQFSNSRSEMNVSTLELGDSALYLCASSLAGGAGVNTEAFFGQGTRLTVV.

In its sample, this clonotype was seen many times. The gene calls are TRBV7-9 and TRBJ2-6; 10 bases are shared with TRBD1. Per the germline V gene, CDR1 is SEHNR and CDR2 is FQNEAQ (reference sequence). Losses at the gene ends were 3 bases for V and 8 bases for J; bases not matched to a gene: 7. This CDR3 has 16 residues. CDR3 DNA sequence: TGTGCCAGCAGCTTGACAGGGGGCGTCGGGACCAACGTCCTGACTTTC. Translation: CASSLTGGVGTNVLTF.

This clonotype has only a few counts. As DNA, the CDR3 is TGCGCCAGCAGCCAAGGGTCGGCCCGGACCGGGGAGCTGTTTTTT. Encoded protein: CASSQGSARTGELFF. This chain uses TRBV4-1 with TRBJ2-2; D gene uncertain. V was trimmed by 1 base and J by 5 bases, leaving 11 bases between them. The CDR3 loop spans 15 amino acids. Germline V lookup: CDR1 MGHRA, CDR2 YSYEKL.

The rearrangement joins TRBV11-2 to TRBJ1-5; D not certain. Germline CDR1 SGHAT, CDR2 FQNNGV. V gave up 2 bases and J gave up 7 bases, with 9 bases separating them. CDR3 length: 13 residues. CDR3 DNA sequence: TGTGCCAGCAGCTTATTGAGCGGGCAGCCCCAGCATTTT. Residues: CASSLLSGQPQHF. The whole variable domain, remainder taken from reference TRBV11-2 and TRBJ1-5, is EAGVAQSPRYKIIEKRQSVAFWCNPISGHATLYWYQQILGQGPKLLIQFQNNGVVDDSQLPKDRFSAERLKGVDSTLKIQPAKLEDSAVYLCASSLLSGQPQHFGDGTRLSIL.

This clonotype turned up a few times. The chain employs TRBV3-1 and TRBJ2-7, with TRBD2 identical over 10 bases. The CDR3 spans 18 residues. Germline values: CDR1 LGHDT, CDR2 YNNKEL (reference sequence). Unmatched junction bases numbered 9, after V lost 1 base and J lost 0 bases. The CDR3, as DNA: TGTGCCAGCAGCCAAGCTAGCGGGAGAGGAGGGAACTCCTACGAGCAGTACTTC. Residues: CASSQASGRGGNSYEQYF.

The chain uses TRBV5-1 and TRBJ2-4; 7 nucleotides match TRBD1. The V segment lost 4 bases and the J segment 4 bases; nucleotides outside the gene matches: 5. This CDR3 is built from 14 residues. The germline V gene encodes CDR1 SGHRS and CDR2 YFSETQ. CDR3 in amino acids: CASSMGQPKNIQYF. CDR3 nucleotide sequence: TGCGCCAGCAGCATGGGACAGCCGAAAAACATTCAGTACTTC.

The chain carries TRBV20-1 and TRBJ2-5; TRBD2 matches at 15 bases. The CDR3 is 20 amino acids. Trimming at V came to 0 bases and at J to 3 bases, leaving 14 bases not matched to a gene. Germline CDR1 DFQATT, CDR2 SNEGSKA (reference sequence). The CDR3 loop reads CSARDFGLAGGKTIEETQYF. The DNA for the CDR3 is TGCAGTGCTAGAGACTTCGGACTAGCGGGGGGGAAGACTATTGAAGAGACCCAGTACTTC.

In this sample, this clonotype turned up many times. J is TRBJ2-2 and V is TRBV6-6; no firm D call. CDR1 is MNHNY, CDR2 SVGAGI, per germline (reference sequence). With 1 base removed from V and 7 bases from J, the gap between germline ends came to 7 bases. This CDR3 is built from 13 residues. CDR3 amino acids: CASSYFSGGELFF. CDR3 in DNA: TGTGCCAGCAGTTACTTTTCAGGCGGGGAGCTGTTTTTT.

At least ten counts were recorded for this clonotype. The chain carries TRBV5-1 and TRBJ2-1; D gene unclear. Trimming took 1 base from V and 6 from J, leaving 14 bases between them. Germline-derived CDR1 and CDR2 are SGHRS and YFSETQ. The CDR3 is 15 residues long. The CDR3 is CASSLIAGGGNEQFF. The CDR3 DNA reads as TGCGCCAGCAGCTTGATCGCCGGCGGCGGCAATGAGCAGTTCTTC.

This clonotype has more than one count but fewer than ten. V gene TRBV6-1 combines with J gene TRBJ2-3, with 7 bases fitting TRBD1. This CDR3 is built from 17 residues. The germline CDR1 and CDR2 sequences are MNHNS and SASEGT. V shed 7 bases and J 9 bases; nucleotides not matched to a gene: 22. The CDR3 DNA is TGTGCCAGCACCAGTACTTCCGGGACAGTGTCCCCAGGGACGCAGTATTTT. Its translation: CASTSTSGTVSPGTQYF.

This clonotype was counted between two and nine times. V gene TRBV5-1 combines with J gene TRBJ2-3; 12 nucleotides agree with TRBD2. The CDR3 is 16 residues long. V was clipped by 0 bases and J by 5 bases; unmatched bases: 4. Germline lookup yields CDR1 SGHRS and CDR2 YFSETQ. The CDR3 region has the DNA TGCGCCAGCAGCTTGGTGCTAGCGGGGGGGCGAGATACGCAGTATTTT. It codes for CASSLVLAGGRDTQYF.

The CDR3 sequence is CASSFKTSGASTDTQYF. CDR3 sequence (DNA): TGTGCCAGCAGCTTCAAGACTAGCGGGGCTAGCACAGATACGCAGTATTTT. J is TRBJ2-3 and V is TRBV7-3, with 11 bases aligning to TRBD2. J was trimmed by 0 bases and V by 3 bases; bases with no gene match: 5. CDR1 and CDR2 (germline): SGHTA, FQGTGA. The CDR3 totals 17 residues.

The genes are TRBV12-5 and TRBJ1-6; 7 bases are a match to TRBD1. This CDR3 has 14 amino acids. V was pared by 5 bases and J by 7 bases, with 5 bases of the junction left unmatched. Germline V CDR1 and CDR2: LGHNT, FRNRAP. The CDR3: CASGPGTVNSPLHF. CDR3 DNA: TGTGCTAGTGGTCCCGGGACAGTGAATTCACCCCTCCACTTT.

V and J are TRBV20-1 and TRBJ2-3; 10 nucleotides match TRBD2. This CDR3 comprises 15 residues. Germline CDR1 is DFQATT and CDR2 is SNEGSKA (reference sequence). V shed 4 bases, J shed 5 bases, and the junction held 9 bases outside the gene matches. The CDR3 nucleotides are TGCAGTGCTACCGGAAGCGGGGGGGGCGAAGATACGCAGTATTTT. This encodes CSATGSGGGEDTQYF.

V gene TRBV5-1 combines with J gene TRBJ2-5, with 10 positions matching TRBD2. The CDR3 is 16 amino acids. V was clipped by 0 bases and J by 6 bases; unmatched bases: 8. CDR1 and CDR2 from the germline V gene are SGHRS and YFSETQ. CDR3 bases: TGCGCCAGCAGCTTGGAGGCTAGCGGGAGTTGGAAGACCCAGTACTTC. Encoded protein: CASSLEASGSWKTQYF. The full variable domain, with the rest looked up from reference TRBV5-1 and TRBJ2-5, is KAGVTQTPRYLIKTRGQQVTLSCSPISGHRSVSWYQQTPGQGLQFLFEYFSETQRNKGNFPGRFSGRQFSNSRSEMNVSTLELGDSALYLCASSLEASGSWKTQYFGPGTRLLVL.

This clonotype has just a few counts. V gene TRBV12-3 or TRBV12-4 combines with J gene TRBJ1-1; D not resolved. Deletions cut 3 bases from V and 8 bases from J, with 7 bases between. The CDR3 has 11 residues. The CDR3 region is CASSFRQEAFF. CDR3 sequence (DNA): TGTGCCAGCAGTTTTCGACAAGAAGCTTTCTTT.

The V and J genes are TRBV15 and TRBJ2-7; D gene uncertain. CDR1 and CDR2 (germline): LNHNV, YYDKDF (reference sequence). CDR3 length equals 15 residues. Trimming took 1 base from V and 6 from J, leaving 16 bases between them. CDR3 DNA sequence: TGTGCCACCAGCAGAGCTAACAGAGACAAAGGCGAGCAGTACTTC. Translated: CATSRANRDKGEQYF.

The sample holds a few counts of this clonotype. J is TRBJ2-1 and V is TRBV10-3; D unresolved. Looked up from germline, CDR1 is ENHRY and CDR2 is SYGVKD. Trimming shortened V by 7 bases and J by 9 bases, and 16 bases separated the two germline ends. This CDR3 is 13 amino acids long. The CDR3 loop reads CAITPERSGEQFF. The CDR3 DNA reads as TGTGCCATCACACCCGAACGTTCGGGTGAGCAGTTCTTC.

The rearrangement links TRBV28 to TRBJ1-2; the D is unclear. Germline-derived CDR1 and CDR2 are MDHEN and SYDVKM. The CDR3 contains 14 residues. V was clipped by 1 base and J by 0 bases, with 6 bases between them. The CDR3 region has the DNA TGTGCCAGCAGTTTATTTGGGACTAACTATGGCTACACCTTC. Protein sequence: CASSLFGTNYGYTF.

V usage is TRBV28 and J usage is TRBJ2-1; 7 bases map to TRBD2. Per the germline V gene, CDR1 is MDHEN and CDR2 is SYDVKM. The CDR3 is 19 amino acids. V was pared by 6 bases and J by 2 bases, with 19 bases of the junction left unmatched. The CDR3 DNA reads as TGTGCCAGCAGGACGTCGGGACTAACGGGAGAATCCCCCTACAATGAGCAGTTCTTC. This codes for CASRTSGLTGESPYNEQFF.

CDR3 bases: TGTGCCATCAGGGGACTAGCGGGGGGTAACAGCTCCTACAATGAGCAGTTCTTC. As protein: CAIRGLAGGNSSYNEQFF. The rearrangement links TRBV10-3 to TRBJ2-1; TRBD2 agrees at 15 bases. Germline-derived CDR1 and CDR2 are ENHRY and SYGVKD. This CDR3 region has 18 residues. V shed 6 bases, J shed 0 bases, and the junction held 6 bases outside the gene matches.

This chain connects TRBV18 to TRBJ1-2; D perhaps matches TRBD1 (5 bases). This CDR3 is built from 16 residues. The V gene lost 1 base and the J gene lost 4 bases, with 16 bases spanning the gap. CDR1 and CDR2 (germline): KGHSH, LQKENI. This CDR3 is CASSPQGSDSIYGYTF. The CDR3 bases are TGTGCCAGCTCACCACAGGGGAGCGACAGTATCTATGGCTACACCTTC. Using reference TRBV18 and TRBJ1-2 for the parts outside the CDR3, the full variable domain is NAGVMQNPRHLVRRRGQEARLRCSPMKGHSHVYWYRQLPEEGLKFMVYLQKENIIDESGMPKERFSAEFPKEGPSILRIQQVVRGDSAAYFCASSPQGSDSIYGYTFGSGTRLTVV.

The chain carries TRBV29-1 and TRBJ1-1, with D possibly TRBD1 on 5 matching bases. Germline CDR1 SQVTM, CDR2 ANQGSEA. Trimming cost V 5 bases and J 7 bases, with 11 bases left between them. This CDR3 comprises 11 residues. CDR3 DNA sequence: TGCAGCGTTCGGGGCAGCAATGAAGCTTTCTTT. Encoded protein: CSVRGSNEAFF.

This clonotype came up a few times. This chain connects TRBV5-6 to TRBJ1-3, with D uncertain. This CDR3 comprises 15 residues. Germline V gene lookup returns CDR1 SGHDT and CDR2 YYEEEE. V was clipped by 0 bases and J by 7 bases, with 14 bases between them. Here the CDR3 reads CASSLAPGPANTIYF. The CDR3 nucleotides are TGTGCCAGCAGCTTGGCCCCGGGCCCAGCGAACACCATATATTTT.

This rearrangement joins TRBV9 to TRBJ2-3, with 12 bases aligning to TRBD2. V gave up 0 bases and J gave up 1 base; unmatched junction bases: 6. The CDR3 runs to 18 residues. Germline CDR1 reads SGDLS; CDR2 reads YYNGEE. The CDR3 spells CASSVAALAGGGTDTQYF. CDR3 nucleotide sequence: TGTGCCAGCAGCGTAGCTGCGCTAGCGGGGGGGGGCACAGATACGCAGTATTTT.

This clonotype was seen just once. The rearrangement uses TRBV11-2 and TRBJ2-5; 13 bases match TRBD2. Germline CDR1 and CDR2: SGHAT and FQNNGV. This CDR3 region has 17 residues. Trimming at V came to 1 base and at J to 1 base, leaving 3 bases not matched to a gene. CDR3: CASSLGRTSGSQETQYF. The CDR3 nucleotides read TGTGCCAGCAGCTTAGGGAGGACTAGCGGGAGCCAAGAGACCCAGTACTTC.